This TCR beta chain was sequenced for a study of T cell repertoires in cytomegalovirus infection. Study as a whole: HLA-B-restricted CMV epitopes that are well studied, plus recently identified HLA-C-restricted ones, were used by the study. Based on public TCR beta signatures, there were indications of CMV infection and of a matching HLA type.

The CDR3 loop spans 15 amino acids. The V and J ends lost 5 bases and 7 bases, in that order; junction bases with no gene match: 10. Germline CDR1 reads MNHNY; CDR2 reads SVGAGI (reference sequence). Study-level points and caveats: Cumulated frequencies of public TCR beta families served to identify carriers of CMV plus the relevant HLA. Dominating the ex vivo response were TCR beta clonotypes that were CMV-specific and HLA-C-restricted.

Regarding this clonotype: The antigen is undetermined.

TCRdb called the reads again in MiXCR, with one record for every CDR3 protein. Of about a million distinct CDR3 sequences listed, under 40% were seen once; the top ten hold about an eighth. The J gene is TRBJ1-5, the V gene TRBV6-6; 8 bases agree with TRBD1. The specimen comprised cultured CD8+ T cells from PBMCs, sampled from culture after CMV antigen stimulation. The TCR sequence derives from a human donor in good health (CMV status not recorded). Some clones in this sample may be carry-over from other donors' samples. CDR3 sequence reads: CASSIPQGAHQPQHF. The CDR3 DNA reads TGTGCCAGCAGTATCCCTCAGGGGGCGCACCAGCCCCAGCATTTT.